This entry lists 17 T cell receptor beta chains sequenced from one sample in a study of CD4 T cells in relation to SARS-CoV-2 and coronaviruses. Some clones are missing from TCRdb's copy, which holds only in-frame ones; the method was immunoSEQ multiplex PCR. The sample records 50,000 to 70,000 clones, about 91% being singletons. Sequencing input: naive CD4+ T cells from PBMCs. Specified subset: naive CD4+ T cells isolated by negative enrichment. Source of these receptors: an adult with COVID-19.

DNA of the CDR3: TGTGCCAGCAGCCAGGGACAGGGTGAGAGCACAGATACGCAGTATTTT. Translating it yields CASSQGQGESTDTQYF. The rearrangement links TRBV4-2 to TRBJ2-3; 9 nucleotides align to TRBD1. Unmatched junction bases numbered 4, after V lost 3 bases and J lost 0 bases. The CDR3 spans 16 residues. Germline assignment: CDR1 LGHNA and CDR2 YNFKEQ.

This chain links TRBV28 with TRBJ1-1; D perhaps matches TRBD1 (5 bases). The CDR3 totals 14 residues. V was pared by 4 bases and J by 5 bases, with 14 bases between. The germline V gene has CDR1 MDHEN and CDR2 SYDVKM. CDR3 protein: CASSSPGGSTEAFF. CDR3 coding DNA: TGTGCCAGCAGTTCTCCGGGGGGGAGTACTGAAGCTTTCTTT.

This clone was picked up one time. The J gene is TRBJ2-7, the V gene TRBV28, with a possible D match to TRBD2 (5 bases). The germline CDR1 and CDR2 sequences are MDHEN and SYDVKM. Trimming took off 7 bases at V and 3 bases at J, with 22 bases between the two ends. The CDR3 loop spans 16 amino acids. The CDR3 bases are TGTGCCAGCACCTCGGAGGCTCCGTTCCCTAGCTACGAGCAGTACTTC. Encoded protein: CASTSEAPFPSYEQYF.

J is TRBJ1-1 and V is TRBV7-9, with unresolved D. Trimming stripped 5 bases from V and 3 bases from J, with 10 bases between. Germline CDR1 and CDR2: SEHNR and FQNEAQ (reference sequence). This CDR3 has 13 amino acids. The CDR3 reads CASSRGDYTEAFF. CDR3 DNA: TGTGCCAGCAGCCGAGGAGACTACACTGAAGCTTTCTTT.

The DNA for the CDR3 is TGTGCCAGCAGTCCTTTTAGAACTAGCACAGATACGCAGTATTTT. Translation: CASSPFRTSTDTQYF. The V and J genes are TRBV28 and TRBJ2-3, with no clear D. Germline values: CDR1 MDHEN, CDR2 SYDVKM. The CDR3 covers 15 residues. Trimming pared 5 bases from V and 0 bases from J, leaving 12 bases between.

The CDR3 DNA follows: TGTGCCAGCACCGAGGGGACCCGTTTCTCTTTCGGTGAGCAGTTCTTC. Protein sequence: CASTEGTRFSFGEQFF. This chain connects TRBV28 to TRBJ2-1, with D possibly being TRBD1 or TRBD2 (5 bases each). The germline gives CDR1 MDHEN, CDR2 SYDVKM. The germline V and J ends were trimmed by 7 bases and 9 bases, with 25 bases remaining between them. The CDR3 spans 16 residues.

This rearrangement joins TRBV29-1 to TRBJ2-3, with TRBD2 identical over 7 bases. The CDR3 consists of 15 residues. The germline V gene encodes CDR1 SQVTM and CDR2 ANQGSEA. Germline trimming cut 3 bases from V and 2 bases from J; bases unmatched to any gene: 8. This chain's CDR3 is CSVDSKAGATDTQYF. Written as DNA, the CDR3 is TGCAGCGTTGACAGTAAGGCGGGAGCCACAGATACGCAGTATTTT.

The genes are TRBV5-4 and TRBJ2-1; the match to TRBD2 covers 8 bases. After removal of 4 bases from V and 4 bases from J, the junction contained 10 bases not matched to a gene. CDR1 is SGHNT and CDR2 is YYREEE in the germline V gene (reference sequence). There are 16 residues in the CDR3. The CDR3 loop is CASSQGAGASYNEQFF. CDR3 in DNA: TGTGCCAGCAGCCAAGGAGCGGGAGCGTCTTACAATGAGCAGTTCTTC.

The V and J genes are TRBV5-1 and TRBJ2-1; 9 nucleotides align to TRBD2. The V gene end was trimmed by 4 bases and the J gene end by 3 bases; junction bases not matched to a gene: 8. The CDR3 is 16 residues long. Per the germline V gene, CDR1 is SGHRS and CDR2 is YFSETQ. The CDR3 DNA follows: TGCGCCAGCAGCCAGGTAGCGGGAGCTGGCTACAATGAGCAGTTCTTC. Amino acid sequence: CASSQVAGAGYNEQFF.

The chain carries TRBV5-1 and TRBJ2-7; possibly TRBD2 for D (5 bases). Germline V gene sequence: CDR1 SGHRS, CDR2 YFSETQ. Trimming took 2 bases from V and 2 from J, leaving 14 bases between them. This CDR3 comprises 15 residues. The CDR3 region is CASSLGLPQAYEQYF. DNA of the CDR3: TGCGCCAGCAGCTTAGGACTCCCCCAGGCCTACGAGCAGTACTTC.

V usage is TRBV7-8 and J usage is TRBJ2-3, with D perhaps matching TRBD1 or TRBD2 (5 bases each). V gave up 5 bases and J gave up 5 bases, with 17 bases separating them. The CDR3 contains 15 residues. CDR1 is SGHVS and CDR2 is FQNEAQ in the germline V gene. The CDR3 coding sequence is TGTGCCAGCAGCCTCGGGACCCTACGGGGAGATACGCAGTATTTT. Amino acid sequence: CASSLGTLRGDTQYF.

For this clone: At one end, the junction sequence differs from germline, possibly due to a read error. V and J are TRBV7-7 and TRBJ2-7; weak D call: TRBD2 (6 bases). This CDR3 has 15 residues. CDR1 is SSHAT and CDR2 is FNYEAQ in the germline V gene (reference sequence). This CDR3 reads CASSLLPGLEYEQYF. The CDR3, as DNA: TGTGCTAGCAGCTTGCTCCCGGGACTCGAATACGAGCAGTACTTC.

This clone appeared once. V usage is TRBV5-5 and J usage is TRBJ2-2, with 10 bases matching TRBD1. This CDR3 has 14 residues. V was clipped by 7 bases and J by 4 bases; unmatched bases: 4. CDR1 is SGHKS, CDR2 YYEKEE, per germline (reference sequence). The CDR3 DNA follows: TGTGCCAGCTCTCGGACAGGGGGCACCGGGGAGCTGTTTTTT. Translating gives CASSRTGGTGELFF.

The chain carries TRBV28 and TRBJ1-1; a weak D match, TRBD1 (5 bases). The CDR3 is 19 amino acids. V gave up 6 bases and J gave up 0 bases, with 26 bases separating them. The germline CDR1 and CDR2 sequences are MDHEN and SYDVKM. The CDR3, as DNA: TGTGCCAGCAGAACGAAAAGAAAAGGGGTAGGACCTATGAACACTGAAGCTTTCTTT. It is translated as CASRTKRKGVGPMNTEAFF.

The chain combines TRBV3-1 (or the pseudogene TRBV3-2) with TRBJ2-3, with 12 bases lining up with TRBD2. There are 17 residues in the CDR3. J lost 4 bases, V lost 6 bases, and 11 bases had no gene match. Looked up from germline, CDR1 is LGHDT and CDR2 is YNNKEL (reference sequence). CDR3 in amino acids: CASSDGRLAGVADTQYF. CDR3 in DNA: TGTGCCAGCAGTGATGGAAGACTAGCGGGAGTTGCAGATACGCAGTATTTT.

The chain has TRBV7-3 and TRBJ2-7, with 7 nucleotides matching TRBD1. The CDR3 consists of 13 residues. V lost 1 base and J lost 6; bases outside the gene matches: 3. Per the germline V gene, CDR1 is SGHTA and CDR2 is FQGTGA. The CDR3 DNA reads TGTGCCAGCAGCTTAAACAGGGGAAGCGAGCAGTACTTC. Amino acids: CASSLNRGSEQYF.

Notes on this clone: A junction end diverges from the germline sequence, so it may reflect a read error. This chain links TRBV27 with TRBJ1-2; a possible D gene is TRBD1 (6 bases). CDR3 length equals 12 residues. Germline lookup yields CDR1 MNHEY and CDR2 SMNVEV (reference sequence). The CDR3 reads CASSFGNRVYAF. The CDR3 DNA sequence: TGTGCCAGCAGTTTCGGGAACAGGGTTTACGCCTTC.